One sample yielded the 17 T cell receptor beta chains listed below, sequenced in a study of blood T cells in healthy people across ages. Sample-barcoded 5' priming and a J-beta primer mix drove a second PCR of roughly 7 to 11 cycles. TCRdb redid the calling of the 5' RACE reads with MiXCR, one entry per CDR3 protein. The data show fewer than 1 million distinct CDR3 sequences, approximately 44% seen once. Material: blood. Receptors were obtained from a man in his fifties or sixties in good health.

This chain connects TRBV24-1 to TRBJ2-4, with D perhaps TRBD2 (6 bases). The CDR3 has 19 residues. The germline gives CDR1 KGHDR, CDR2 SFDVKD. Trimming removed 3 bases at V and 0 bases at J, with 20 bases between. The CDR3 protein is CATSDQLRTGVLAKNIQYF. The CDR3 DNA reads TGTGCCACCAGTGATCAATTAAGGACGGGAGTACTAGCCAAAAACATTCAGTACTTC.

This clonotype has a single count. The chain has TRBV20-1 and TRBJ1-1; D is unresolved. Germline assignment: CDR1 DFQATT and CDR2 SNEGSKA (reference sequence). The CDR3 spans 13 residues. Trimming cost V 3 bases and J 1 base, with 9 bases left between them. The CDR3 DNA reads TGCAGTGCTAGGACGGGATCGAACACTGAAGCTTTCTTT. Protein: CSARTGSNTEAFF.

Only a few counts were recorded for this clonotype. The CDR3 reads CASSPTDPKAPLHF. CDR3 sequence (DNA): TGTGCCAGCAGCCCGACTGACCCGAAGGCACCCCTCCACTTT. The chain carries TRBV5-5 and TRBJ1-6, with no clear D. With 4 bases removed from V and 11 bases from J, the gap between germline ends came to 16 bases. The germline V gene encodes CDR1 SGHKS and CDR2 YYEKEE (reference sequence). The CDR3 runs to 14 residues.

This clonotype showed up just a few times. The DNA of the CDR3 is TGCGCCAGCAGCCAAGATCTAGGACGAGGGGGGGCTAACTATGAGCAGTTCTTC. This translates into CASSQDLGRGGANYEQFF. This chain joins TRBV4-3 and TRBJ2-1; the D gene is possibly TRBD2 (7 bases). The V gene's germline CDR1 is LGHNA and CDR2 YSLEER. CDR3 length: 18 residues. Trimming pared 0 bases from V and 8 bases from J, leaving 23 bases between.

In DNA form, the CDR3 reads TGTGCCAGTAGTATAGGTTTAAGGGGCGGGGGTACAGATACGCAGTATTTT. Its translation is CASSIGLRGGGTDTQYF. The genes are TRBV19 and TRBJ2-3, with 7 bases matching TRBD2. V lost 1 base, J lost 3 bases, and 10 bases stayed unmatched. Germline-derived CDR1 and CDR2 are LNHDA and SQIVND (reference sequence). The CDR3 is 17 amino acids.

J is TRBJ2-1 and V is TRBV27; no definite D call. The CDR3 runs 13 residues. Per the germline V gene, CDR1 is MNHEY and CDR2 is SMNVEV (reference sequence). Trimming took 3 bases from V and 8 from J, leaving 11 bases between them. The CDR3 DNA reads TGTGCCAGCAGTTTCCGAGGAAGTCATGAGCAGTTCTTC. The encoded protein is CASSFRGSHEQFF.

This clonotype was found many times. The chain links TRBV12-5 to TRBJ2-6; 7 positions agree with TRBD1. With V trimmed by 5 bases and J by 0 bases, 4 bases remained unmatched. This CDR3 comprises 16 residues. The germline CDR1 and CDR2 sequences are LGHNT and FRNRAP. Here the CDR3 reads CASGLTGTSGANVLTF. The CDR3 nucleotides are TGTGCTAGTGGTCTGACAGGGACCTCTGGGGCCAACGTCCTGACTTTC.

The genes are TRBV6-2 or TRBV6-3 and TRBJ2-4; 7 positions match TRBD1. The ends lost 8 bases at V and 1 base at J; junction bases unmatched: 17. The germline V gene encodes CDR1 MNHEY and CDR2 SVGEGT. This CDR3 region has 18 residues. The chain's CDR3 is CASEAWTGSRAAKNIQYF. The CDR3 DNA sequence: TGTGCCAGCGAGGCTTGGACAGGCTCCCGGGCGGCCAAAAACATTCAGTACTTC.

The V call is TRBV20-1, the J call TRBJ2-7, with a possible D match to TRBD1 (6 bases). The V gene lost 3 bases and the J gene lost 4 bases, with 10 bases spanning the gap. Looked up from germline, CDR1 is DFQATT and CDR2 is SNEGSKA (reference sequence). This CDR3 has 12 amino acids. DNA for the CDR3: TGCAGTGCTAGGAGGGACATTTACGAGCAGTACTTC. It codes for CSARRDIYEQYF.

The CDR3 DNA reads as TGTGCCAGCGTAAAAGGGGGGACAGGGGGCAATGAGCAGTTCTTC. Translating it yields CASVKGGTGGNEQFF. The chain has TRBV6-1 and TRBJ2-1; 11 bases line up with TRBD1. The CDR3 totals 15 residues. The V gene end was trimmed by 8 bases and the J gene end by 6 bases; junction bases not matched to a gene: 9. Germline-derived CDR1 and CDR2 are MNHNS and SASEGT.

The chain combines TRBV20-1 with TRBJ2-3; D tentatively fits TRBD1 or TRBD2 (5 bases each). The germline CDR1 and CDR2 sequences are DFQATT and SNEGSKA (reference sequence). V was clipped by 0 bases and J by 2 bases, with 21 bases between them. There are 18 residues in the CDR3. CDR3 in DNA: TGCAGTGCTAGAGATCTATTGGGGGTCCCGACCTACACAGATACGCAGTATTTT. It is translated as CSARDLLGVPTYTDTQYF.

The V gene is TRBV20-1, the J gene TRBJ1-5, with 9 nucleotides matching TRBD1. Looked up from germline, CDR1 is DFQATT and CDR2 is SNEGSKA (reference sequence). The CDR3 extends over 14 amino acids. With 3 bases clipped from V and 5 bases from J, the junction kept 5 bases outside the gene matches. The CDR3 loop reads CSASKGTGYQPQHF. The CDR3 DNA is TGCAGTGCTAGTAAGGGGACAGGGTATCAGCCCCAGCATTTT.

This clonotype was observed a handful of times. V and J are TRBV7-2 and TRBJ2-3; no reliable D call. Germline V CDR1 and CDR2: SGHTA, FQGNSA. Trimming left V 2 bases short and J 6 bases short, with 12 bases between. The CDR3 has 14 residues. The CDR3 sequence: CASSLSRTGDTQYF. CDR3 nucleotides: TGTGCCAGCAGCTTATCCAGAACGGGTGATACGCAGTATTTT.

The chain recombines TRBV6-2 or TRBV6-3 with TRBJ2-1, with D uncertain. Germline CDR1 MNHEY, CDR2 SVGEGT. This CDR3 spans 11 amino acids. Trimming cost V 6 bases and J 10 bases, with 10 bases left between them. CDR3 DNA sequence: TGTGCCAGCAGCAGGCGCCAGGAGCAGTTCTTC. This encodes CASSRRQEQFF.

The chain carries TRBV20-1 and TRBJ1-3; D not certain. Trimming took 0 bases from V and 0 from J, leaving 3 bases between them. Germline V gives CDR1 DFQATT, CDR2 SNEGSKA (reference sequence). The CDR3 is made up of 13 amino acids. Here the CDR3 reads CSAREPSGNTIYF. The CDR3 coding sequence is TGCAGTGCTAGAGAACCCTCTGGAAACACCATATATTTT.

This clonotype was detected only a few times. The V and J genes are TRBV7-9 and TRBJ2-3; D perhaps matches TRBD2 (6 bases). CDR1 is SEHNR, CDR2 FQNEAQ, per germline (reference sequence). The CDR3 is 17 amino acids. Trimming took 5 bases from V and 4 from J, leaving 22 bases between them. In DNA form, the CDR3 reads TGTGCCAGCAGCACTTTTCCTCGACTAGGGTCGGCAGATACGCAGTATTTT. Its protein product is CASSTFPRLGSADTQYF.

This clonotype was seen a few times. The chain employs TRBV7-9 and TRBJ2-7; TRBD1 matches at 9 bases. J lost 1 base, V lost 0 bases, and 4 bases had no gene match. Germline lookup yields CDR1 SEHNR and CDR2 FQNEAQ (reference sequence). The CDR3 spans 16 residues. CDR3 residues: CASSLAGQGISYEQYF. DNA for the CDR3: TGTGCCAGCAGCTTAGCGGGACAGGGTATATCCTACGAGCAGTACTTC.